These 14 T cell receptor beta chains share one sample of origin, sequenced in a study of shared clonotypes between healthy human individuals. Generated by immunoSEQ multiplex PCR, the TCRdb table keeps only in-frame clones and is missing some. The table shows 2 million to 2.5 million clones, with around 93% occurring only once. The sample comprised naive CD4+ T cells from PBMCs. The subset was: CD45RA+ positively selected. Receptor source: a young man in good health. Some clones in this sample may be carry-over from other donors' samples.

Turning to this clone: The same CDR3 also results from other DNA sequences found in this sample. The J gene is TRBJ2-5, the V gene TRBV18; 11 bases line up with TRBD2. In germline, CDR1 is KGHSH, CDR2 LQKENI. The J segment lost 1 base and the V segment lost 3 bases, leaving 1 base of the junction unmatched. This CDR3 is 15 amino acids long. This CDR3 reads CASSPGTSGQETQYF. CDR3 DNA sequence: TGTGCCAGCTCACCCGGGACTAGCGGCCAAGAGACCCAGTACTTC. Filled out from reference TRBV18 and TRBJ2-5, the complete variable domain reads NAGVMQNPRHLVRRRGQEARLRCSPMKGHSHVYWYRQLPEEGLKFMVYLQKENIIDESGMPKERFSAEFPKEGPSILRIQQVVRGDSAAYFCASSPGTSGQETQYFGPGTRLLVL.

Regarding this clone: Other DNA sequences in this specimen translate into the identical CDR3. This chain connects TRBV9 to TRBJ2-5; 9 bases map to TRBD2. The V gene end was trimmed by 0 bases and the J gene end by 5 bases; junction bases not matched to a gene: 5. CDR1 and CDR2 from the germline V gene are SGDLS and YYNGEE. The CDR3 is 15 residues long. The CDR3 loop reads CASSVGAGGPETQYF. The CDR3 nucleotides are TGTGCCAGCAGCGTAGGGGCGGGAGGGCCGGAGACCCAGTACTTC.

This sequence joins TRBV28 and TRBJ1-2; D ambiguous. The CDR3 has 14 amino acids. The germline V gene encodes CDR1 MDHEN and CDR2 SYDVKM. The V gene lost 9 bases and the J gene lost 0 bases, with 14 bases spanning the gap. The CDR3 DNA reads as TGTGCCAGTCGAGGTGTCGACACTAACTATGGCTACACCTTC. Protein: CASRGVDTNYGYTF.

This clone has a single count. The chain recombines TRBV19 with TRBJ2-4, with TRBD1 as a possible D gene (6 bases). Trimming left V 4 bases short and J 11 bases short, with 18 bases between. The CDR3 is made up of 14 amino acids. Germline values: CDR1 LNHDA, CDR2 SQIVND (reference sequence). The CDR3 DNA is TGTGCCAGTAGTAAGGGGGTTGTAGGGCGGGTTCAGTACTTC. Its protein product is CASSKGVVGRVQYF.

V gene TRBV10-1 combines with J gene TRBJ2-7; 8 bases line up with TRBD1. The CDR3 runs 14 residues. V gave up 3 bases and J gave up 2 bases; unmatched junction bases: 3. Germline CDR1 and CDR2: WNHNN and SYGVQD (reference sequence). The DNA of the CDR3 is TGCGCCAGCAGTGACGGGACAGGAGCCTACGAGCAGTACTTC. Protein sequence: CASSDGTGAYEQYF.

This chain links TRBV27 with TRBJ2-2; D is unresolved. V was clipped by 5 bases and J by 5 bases, with 9 bases between them. This CDR3 contains 13 residues. Germline V CDR1 and CDR2: MNHEY, SMNVEV (reference sequence). CDR3 residues: CASSRYLTGELFF. CDR3 nucleotide sequence: TGTGCCAGCAGTCGTTACCTAACCGGGGAGCTGTTTTTT.

V usage is TRBV5-1 and J usage is TRBJ2-2; 10 positions match TRBD2. Germline V gene lookup returns CDR1 SGHRS and CDR2 YFSETQ. The J segment lost 4 bases and the V segment lost 0 bases, leaving 6 bases of the junction unmatched. This CDR3 contains 17 residues. CDR3 sequence (DNA): TGCGCCAGCAGCTTGGAGGCTAGCGGGAGAGGCACCGGGGAGCTGTTTTTT. It is translated as CASSLEASGRGTGELFF.

The chain has TRBV25-1 and TRBJ2-3; D is unclear. V was cut by 7 bases and J by 6 bases, with 8 bases left in between. Germline V gene sequence: CDR1 MGHDK, CDR2 SYGVNS. CDR3 length equals 11 residues. The CDR3 nucleotides read TGTGCCAGCAAACTTTCTGATACGCAGTATTTT. Protein: CASKLSDTQYF.

As regards this clone: The sample holds other DNA sequences that translate to the same CDR3. This chain joins TRBV19 and TRBJ2-6; D uncertain. The CDR3 length is 15 residues. V was trimmed by 6 bases and J by 1 base, leaving 10 bases between them. Per germline, CDR1 LNHDA and CDR2 SQIVND (reference sequence). CDR3: CASSPGGSGANVLTF. In DNA, the CDR3 is TGTGCCAGTAGCCCCGGCGGATCTGGGGCCAACGTCCTGACTTTC.

J is TRBJ1-3 and V is TRBV7-8; D is possibly TRBD1 (6 bases). The CDR3 loop spans 19 amino acids. Germline assignment: CDR1 SGHVS and CDR2 FQNEAQ. V lost 5 bases and J 0 bases, leaving 23 bases between the germline ends. The CDR3, as DNA: TGTGCCAGCAGCCAAGGCGTCCTGGGGGGCCCTATCTCTGGAAACACCATATATTTT. Translation gives CASSQGVLGGPISGNTIYF.

V and J are TRBV11-2 and TRBJ2-1; D might be TRBD2 (6 bases). The V end lost 4 bases, the J end lost 0 bases, and 16 bases lay between the germline ends. Germline V lookup: CDR1 SGHAT, CDR2 FQNNGV. The CDR3 covers 17 residues. This CDR3 reads CASSSIGPGVSYNEQFF. The CDR3, as DNA: TGTGCCAGCAGCTCCATAGGGCCGGGAGTCTCCTACAATGAGCAGTTCTTC.

The J gene is TRBJ2-1, the V gene TRBV6-1; 7 positions agree with TRBD2. V shed 6 bases, J shed 3 bases, and the junction held 5 bases outside the gene matches. The CDR3 has 14 residues. From germline, CDR1 is MNHNS and CDR2 SASEGT. The CDR3 nucleotides read TGTGCCAGCAGACCACTAGCGAACTACAATGAGCAGTTCTTC. Protein sequence: CASRPLANYNEQFF.

V is TRBV6-5 and J is TRBJ1-2; 9 bases align to TRBD1. The ends lost 8 bases at V and 7 bases at J; junction bases unmatched: 2. This CDR3 comprises 11 residues. Germline V gene data show CDR1 as MNHEY and CDR2 as SVGAGI. In DNA, the CDR3 is TGTGCCAGCGGACAGGGGCCTGGCTACACCTTC. This gives the protein CASGQGPGYTF.

CDR3 region: CASSGSGRFYGYTF. CDR3 sequence (DNA): TGTGCCAGCAGTGGGAGCGGGCGGTTCTATGGCTACACCTTC. J is TRBJ1-2 and V is TRBV25-1; D not certain. The germline V and J ends were trimmed by 4 bases and 4 bases, with 13 bases remaining between them. The CDR3 length is 14 residues. Germline loops: CDR1 MGHDK, CDR2 SYGVNS.